The rows below give T cell receptor beta chains drawn from one sample of a study of cytomegalovirus exposure and HLA in healthy donors. TCRdb keeps only in-frame clones here, not all; method: immunoSEQ multiplex PCR. The sample table sets out more than 130,000 clones. Material: PBMCs. Receptor source: a man in his forties or fifties in good health and CMV-seronegative. Each CDR3 is given with its conserved first and last residue. A D gene is named only where the DNA matches it firmly. Not every row has a clone size; where given, it reads once, few, many or a size class.

D,size,V,J,CDR3,DNA
NA,NA,TRBV9,TRBJ1-3,CASSVEEENTIYF,TGTGCCAGCAGCGTAGAAGAGGAAAACACCATATATTTT
TRBD1,NA,TRBV28,TRBJ2-7,CASSSGTGFHEQYF,TGTGCCAGCAGTTCAGGGACAGGGTTCCACGAGCAGTACTTC
NA,NA,TRBV7-9,TRBJ2-7,CASSFGGAAYEQYF,TGTGCCAGCAGCTTTGGGGGGGCTGCCTACGAGCAGTACTTC
NA,NA,TRBV9,TRBJ2-2,CASSPGGLNTGELFF,TGTGCCAGCAGCCCCGGAGGGTTAAACACCGGGGAGCTGTTTTTT
NA,NA,TRBV7-2,TRBJ1-1,CASSQTGTLTFEAFF,TGTGCCAGCAGCCAGACGGGGACATTGACATTTGAAGCTTTCTTT
NA,NA,TRBV2,TRBJ1-1,CASAAPRGRAFF,TGTGCCAGCGCTGCCCCCAGGGGACGAGCTTTCTTT
NA,NA,TRBV6-8,TRBJ2-3,CASSYEEHTDTQYF,TGTGCCAGCAGCTACGAGGAGCATACAGATACGCAGTATTTT
TRBD2,NA,TRBV28,TRBJ2-5,CASKGSGWQETQYF,TGTGCCAGCAAGGGTAGCGGGTGGCAAGAGACCCAGTACTTC
TRBD1,NA,TRBV4-3,TRBJ2-4,CASSPSGTVKNIQYF,TGCGCCAGCAGCCCTTCCGGGACAGTAAAAAACATTCAGTACTTC
NA,NA,TRBV5-1,TRBJ1-2,CASSFETGGYGYTF,TGCGCCAGCAGCTTTGAGACAGGAGGCTATGGCTACACCTTC
TRBD1,NA,TRBV19,TRBJ1-5,CASSTGQGVNQPQHF,TGTGCCAGTAGTACCGGACAGGGAGTCAATCAGCCCCAGCATTTT
TRBD1,NA,TRBV18,TRBJ1-2,CASDEKGQGPSPNYGYTF,TGTGCCAGCGACGAGAAAGGACAGGGGCCCAGTCCTAACTATGGCTACACCTTC
TRBD1,NA,TRBV5-1,TRBJ1-6,CASSLSAGGGNSPLHF,TGCGCCAGCAGCTTGTCGGCAGGGGGCGGCAATTCACCCCTCCACTTT
NA,NA,TRBV9,TRBJ1-4,CASSLTATNEKLFF,TGTGCCAGCAGCTTAACTGCAACTAATGAAAAACTGTTTTTT
NA,medium-sized,TRBV9,TRBJ1-1,CASSVGGGHTEAFF,TGTGCCAGCAGCGTAGGGGGGGGTCACACTGAAGCTTTCTTT
NA,NA,TRBV19,TRBJ2-2,CATAKGTNGELFF,TGTGCCACCGCAAAGGGTACTAACGGGGAGCTGTTTTTC
TRBD1,NA,TRBV6-5,TRBJ1-1,CASSTRGRGSEAFF,TGTGCCAGCAGTACCAGGGGGCGCGGGAGTGAAGCTTTCTTT
NA,NA,TRBV19,TRBJ2-5,CASRRSPQETQYF,TGTGCCAGTCGGCGGTCTCCTCAAGAGACCCAGTACTTC
TRBD2,NA,TRBV7-6,TRBJ2-7,CASSSSATSGNYEQYF,TGTGCCAGCAGCTCCTCGGCCACTAGCGGGAACTACGAGCAGTACTTC
TRBD2,NA,TRBV27,TRBJ2-3,CASSGLAGHTDTQYF,TGTGCCAGCAGTGGACTAGCGGGCCACACAGATACGCAGTATTTT
NA,NA,TRBV5-1,TRBJ1-1,CASSPYGGGGTEAFF,TGCGCCAGCAGTCCCTATGGTGGGGGGGGCACTGAAGCTTTCTTT
TRBD1,NA,TRBV5-4,TRBJ2-7,CASSLLDRTYEQYF,TGTGCCAGCAGCTTGCTGGACAGGACCTACGAGCAGTACTTC
TRBD1,NA,TRBV7-8,TRBJ1-6,CASSSDRGNSPLHF,TGTGCCAGCAGCTCGGACAGGGGAAATTCACCCCTCCACTTT
TRBD1,NA,TRBV5-6,TRBJ1-1,CASSLFTGGRDTEAFF,TGTGCCAGCAGCTTGTTCACAGGGGGCAGGGACACTGAAGCTTTCTTT
TRBD2,NA,TRBV7-2,TRBJ2-1,CASRRGGNYNEQFF,TGTGCCAGCCGACGCGGGGGGAATTACAATGAGCAGTTCTTC
NA,NA,TRBV5-8,TRBJ1-4,CASSSPDKTNEKLFF,TGTGCCAGCAGCTCCCCTGACAAGACCAATGAAAAACTGTTTTTT
TRBD1,NA,TRBV5-1,TRBJ1-3,CASSLTGGVDTIYF,TGCGCCAGCAGCTTGACAGGGGGCGTGGACACCATATATTTT
NA,NA,TRBV7-3,TRBJ1-1,CASSLTSNTEAFF,TGTGCCAGCAGCTTAACCTCGAACACTGAAGCTTTCTTT
NA,NA,TRBV10-3,TRBJ1-2,CAISERGINYGYTF,TGTGCCATCAGTGAGAGGGGGATTAACTATGGCTACACCTTC
TRBD1,NA,TRBV2,TRBJ2-2,CASRGTANTGELFF,TGTGCCAGCAGGGGGACAGCGAACACCGGGGAGCTGTTTTTT
TRBD1,NA,TRBV2,TRBJ2-5,CASSGNRGEETQYF,TGTGCCAGCAGTGGGAACAGGGGGGAAGAGACCCAGTACTTC
TRBD1,NA,TRBV5-1,TRBJ1-4,CASSAQGAREKLFF,TGCGCCAGCAGCGCGCAGGGGGCGCGGGAAAAACTGTTTTTT
NA,NA,TRBV7-3,TRBJ1-1,CASSPSSFGDKTEAFF,TGTGCCAGCAGCCCCTCAAGTTTTGGGGACAAAACTGAAGCTTTCTTT
NA,NA,TRBV5-1,TRBJ2-2,CASSLLADLNTGELFF,TGCGCCAGCAGCTTGTTGGCGGATTTAAACACCGGGGAGCTGTTTTTT
TRBD2,NA,TRBV5-4,TRBJ2-5,CASSPGLAGPQETQYF,TGTGCCAGCAGCCCCGGACTAGCGGGACCCCAAGAGACCCAGTACTTC
TRBD2,NA,TRBV7-8,TRBJ2-1,CASARGLYNEQFF,TGTGCCAGCGCGCGGGGGTTGTACAATGAGCAGTTCTTC
NA,NA,TRBV5-4,TRBJ2-7,CASSFDRKGEQYF,TGTGCCAGCAGCTTTGACAGGAAAGGTGAGCAGTACTTC
TRBD2,NA,TRBV4-1,TRBJ2-2,CASTFRGGPSTGELFF,TGCGCCAGCACCTTTCGGGGGGGCCCGTCCACCGGGGAGCTGTTTTTT
TRBD2,NA,TRBV28,TRBJ2-7,CASSGTPGGEQYF,TGTGCCAGCAGTGGGACTCCGGGGGGCGAGCAGTACTTC
TRBD2,NA,TRBV7-2,TRBJ2-7,CASSLVVGGAYEQYF,TGTGCCAGCAGCTTAGTGGTCGGGGGGGCCTACGAGCAGTACTTC
NA,NA,TRBV6-5,TRBJ1-1,CASSYSGKTEAFF,TGTGCCAGCAGTTATAGCGGGAAAACTGAAGCTTTCTTT